Shown below are 21 T cell receptor beta chains from a single sample sequenced in a study of T cells in Graves' hyperthyroidism and ophthalmopathy. RNA transcripts served as the template for amplifying TCR beta CDR3 regions. HTBI primers were the set used in a first-round RT-PCR of the TCR CDR3. TCRdb ran MiXCR on the multiplex PCR reads and lists one entry per CDR3 protein. In the table there are fewer than 650,000 distinct CDR3 sequences, around 14% of which are singletons. The specimen was blood. These receptors came from a woman aged 25 to 45 with Graves' hyperthyroidism that later progressed to Graves' ophthalmopathy.

The table lists this clonotype with many counts. The J gene is TRBJ2-1, the V gene TRBV12-5, with D possibly being TRBD1 (6 bases). The ends were cut back, 6 bases at V and 4 bases at J, with 10 bases in the middle. This CDR3 is 13 amino acids long. From germline, CDR1 is LGHNT and CDR2 FRNRAP. The DNA of the CDR3 is TGTGCTAGTGGCACCGGACAGTACAATGAGCAGTTCTTC. Residues: CASGTGQYNEQFF.

This chain connects TRBV20-1 to TRBJ2-4; 8 nucleotides agree with TRBD2. Per germline, CDR1 DFQATT and CDR2 SNEGSKA (reference sequence). This CDR3 comprises 15 residues. V shed 6 bases and J 1 base; nucleotides not matched to a gene: 8. The CDR3 DNA reads as TGCAGTGCCCCCTCAGCTAGCGGGGCCAAAAACATTCAGTACTTC. It is translated as CSAPSASGAKNIQYF.

This rearrangement joins TRBV19 to TRBJ2-5; TRBD2 is a possible D gene (7 bases). In germline, CDR1 is LNHDA, CDR2 SQIVND (reference sequence). V dropped 6 bases and J dropped 2 bases, with 16 bases sitting between them. The CDR3 is 15 amino acids. Written as DNA, the CDR3 is TGTGCCAGTAGCGGGAAGCGGGACACTCAAGAGACCCAGTACTTC. The encoded protein is CASSGKRDTQETQYF.

This clonotype was recorded at least ten times. The V call is TRBV12-3 or TRBV12-4, the J call TRBJ1-3, with D maybe TRBD1 (5 bases). The CDR3 is 15 residues long. The germline V and J ends were trimmed by 5 bases and 1 base, with 12 bases remaining between them. CDR3 nucleotide sequence: TGTGCCAGCAGTCCCCAGACAGAATCTGGAAACACCATATATTTT. It is translated as CASSPQTESGNTIYF.

The V gene is TRBV20-1, the J gene TRBJ2-1, with D unresolved. The ends were cut back, 3 bases at V and 4 bases at J, with 13 bases in the middle. CDR1 and CDR2 (germline): DFQATT, SNEGSKA (reference sequence). CDR3 size: 14 residues. The CDR3 region has the DNA TGCAGTGCTAGTTCCCTTTTGATTTACAATGAGCAGTTCTTC. Translation gives CSASSLLIYNEQFF.

The V gene is TRBV19, the J gene TRBJ2-5, with 7 bases aligning to TRBD1. Germline lookup yields CDR1 LNHDA and CDR2 SQIVND (reference sequence). The CDR3 totals 14 residues. CDR3 nucleotides: TGTGCTTCCCCACCTAGGGACAGTCAAGAGACCCAGTACTTC. Residues: CASPPRDSQETQYF. The complete variable domain, with remaining parts taken from reference TRBV19 and TRBJ2-5, reads DGGITQSPKYLFRKEGQNVTLSCEQNLNHDAMYWYRQDPGQGLRLIYYSQIVNDFQKGDIAEGYSVSREKKESFPLTVTSAQKNPTAFYLCASPPRDSQETQYFGPGTRLLVL.

This clonotype occurred a few times. V and J are TRBV20-1 and TRBJ1-2; weak D call: TRBD1 (5 bases). Trimming left V 0 bases short and J 3 bases short, with 14 bases between. CDR1 and CDR2 (germline): DFQATT, SNEGSKA (reference sequence). This CDR3 has 15 residues. CDR3 region: CSARDLGLGDYGYTF. Written as DNA, the CDR3 is TGCAGTGCTAGAGATCTAGGCTTAGGGGACTATGGCTACACCTTC.

This clonotype was seen at least ten times. The gene calls are TRBV5-5 and TRBJ2-7, with 7 positions matching TRBD1. J gave up 3 bases and V 2 bases, and 8 bases lay outside the gene matches. The CDR3 sequence is 15 residues long. The germline gives CDR1 SGHKS, CDR2 YYEKEE (reference sequence). Here the CDR3 DNA reads TGTGCCAGCAGCTTCGGAGACAGGGTTTTCTACGAGCAGTACTTC. Translating it yields CASSFGDRVFYEQYF.

This clonotype was recorded at least ten times. The chain uses TRBV3-1 and TRBJ2-2; 8 nucleotides line up with TRBD1. Germline V gene sequence: CDR1 LGHDT, CDR2 YNNKEL (reference sequence). There are 15 residues in the CDR3. V lost 0 bases to trimming and J lost 9 bases; unmatched junction nucleotides: 6. DNA for the CDR3: TGTGCCAGCAGCCAAGATTTAACAGGGGGGAGGGAGCTGTTTTTT. This encodes CASSQDLTGGRELFF. Together with reference TRBV3-1 and TRBJ2-2, the CDR3 gives the full variable domain: DTAVSQTPKYLVTQMGNDKSIKCEQNLGHDTMYWYKQDSKKFLKIMFSYNNKELIINETVPNRFSPKSPDKAHLNLHINSLELGDSAVYFCASSQDLTGGRELFFGEGSRLTVL.

The genes are TRBV10-3 and TRBJ2-5; D unresolved. The CDR3 sequence is 13 residues long. The V gene lost 6 bases and the J gene lost 1 base, with 9 bases spanning the gap. CDR1 and CDR2 (germline): ENHRY, SYGVKD. The DNA for the CDR3 is TGTGCCATCAGCGCGCTAGGCCAAGAGACCCAGTACTTC. Its protein is CAISALGQETQYF.

This clonotype was seen ten or more times. The chain has TRBV6-6 and TRBJ2-7; TRBD1 is a possible D gene (6 bases). The CDR3 covers 15 residues. Trimming cost V 0 bases and J 2 bases, with 11 bases left between them. CDR1 and CDR2 (germline): MNHNY, SVGAGI (reference sequence). The CDR3 loop reads CASSYSRDTAYEQYF. In DNA form, the CDR3 reads TGTGCCAGCAGTTACTCCCGGGACACTGCCTACGAGCAGTACTTC.

This rearrangement joins TRBV4-2 to TRBJ2-5; 7 positions agree with TRBD1. Unmatched junction bases numbered 5, after V lost 2 bases and J lost 2 bases. CDR3 length: 15 amino acids. Germline CDR1 LGHNA, CDR2 YNFKEQ. The CDR3 DNA sequence: TGTGCCAGCAGCCAATCAGGCAGGGGGCAAGAGACCCAGTACTTC. Encoded protein: CASSQSGRGQETQYF.

This clonotype has a count of ten or more. The J gene is TRBJ2-2, the V gene TRBV12-3 or TRBV12-4; D may correspond to TRBD1 or TRBD2 (5 bases each). The CDR3 extends over 16 amino acids. Trimming stripped 5 bases from V and 2 bases from J, with 15 bases between. The CDR3 reads CASSPGVRGNTGELFF. CDR3 bases: TGTGCCAGCAGTCCTGGGGTGAGGGGTAACACCGGGGAGCTGTTTTTT.

J is TRBJ1-4 and V is TRBV27; unclear D gene. CDR1 and CDR2 (germline): MNHEY, SMNVEV (reference sequence). Trimming shortened V by 2 bases and J by 7 bases, and 17 bases separated the two germline ends. The CDR3 is made up of 16 amino acids. In DNA form, the CDR3 reads TGTGCCAGCAGTTTAATGCCGGGTTCCTCGGGTGAAAAACTGTTTTTT. It specifies CASSLMPGSSGEKLFF.

This clonotype appeared many times. This chain connects TRBV12-3 or TRBV12-4 to TRBJ1-2, with TRBD1 matching over 11 bases. The CDR3 consists of 14 residues. V lost 6 bases to trimming and J lost 8 bases; unmatched junction nucleotides: 8. The CDR3 DNA is TGTGCCAGCAGGCCCCCGGACAGGGGGCACGGCTACACCTTC. This codes for CASRPPDRGHGYTF.

This clonotype was counted many times. The chain recombines TRBV27 with TRBJ2-7; TRBD2 matches at 11 bases. Trimming removed 4 bases from V and 6 bases from J; junction bases left unmatched: 5. The CDR3 loop spans 14 amino acids. Germline V CDR1 and CDR2: MNHEY, SMNVEV (reference sequence). CDR3 DNA sequence: TGTGCCAGCAGTTATACCGGGACTAGCGGCGAGCAGTACTTC. This gives the protein CASSYTGTSGEQYF.

As for this clonotype: Being one base from a much bigger clone, this may be a read error. The rearrangement links TRBV28 to TRBJ1-5; 7 nucleotides agree with TRBD1. The CDR3 totals 14 residues. Germline V gene lookup returns CDR1 MDHEN and CDR2 SYDVKM. CDR3 residues: CASSIAQGNRPQHF. For the CDR3, the DNA is TGTGCCAGTAGTATAGCACAGGGGAATCGGCCCCAGCATTTT. The whole variable domain, filled in from reference TRBV28 and TRBJ1-5, reads DVKVTQSSRYLVKRTGEKVFLECVQDMDHENMFWYRQDPGLGLRLIYFSYDVKMKEKGDIPEGYSVSREKKERFSLILESASTNQTSMYLCASSIAQGNRPQHFGDGTRLSIL.

This chain uses TRBV7-2 with TRBJ2-1; 8 bases line up with TRBD1. With V trimmed by 4 bases and J by 2 bases, 4 bases remained unmatched. The CDR3 contains 15 residues. Germline-derived CDR1 and CDR2 are SGHTA and FQGNSA. The CDR3 loop is CASSSDRGTYNEQFF. CDR3 nucleotide sequence: TGTGCCAGCAGCTCCGACAGGGGCACCTACAATGAGCAGTTCTTC.

At least ten counts were recorded for this clonotype. The chain couples TRBV12-3 or TRBV12-4 to TRBJ2-1; the D gene is possibly TRBD2 (6 bases). V was pared by 3 bases and J by 4 bases, with 13 bases between. CDR3 size: 15 residues. The CDR3 DNA reads as TGTGCCAGCAGTTTGGACGGGGGAAGTTACAATGAGCAGTTCTTC. It is translated as CASSLDGGSYNEQFF.

This clonotype was counted between two and nine times. The V and J genes are TRBV6-2 or TRBV6-3 and TRBJ1-3, with D unclear. This CDR3 comprises 14 residues. CDR1 is MNHEY and CDR2 is SVGEGT in the germline V gene. V shed 7 bases and J shed 0 bases, with 10 bases lying between them. CDR3 DNA: TGTGCCAGCACTGACTTGAGCTCTGGAAACACCATATATTTT. The encoded protein is CASTDLSSGNTIYF.

This clonotype is a singleton in its sample. A much larger clone lies a single base off, so this may be a read error. The CDR3 DNA sequence: TGTGCCAGCAGTTTTCGGAGACAGGGGCTAGATGCGCAGTATTTT. This translates into CASSFRRQGLDAQYF. The chain couples TRBV6-2 or TRBV6-3 to TRBJ2-3, with TRBD1 matching 8 bases. Germline V gives CDR1 MNHEY, CDR2 SVGEGT. The CDR3 runs to 15 residues.